This entry features one TCR beta chain sequence. No cognate antigen has been identified for it. Base qualities are not recorded, but no much larger clone differs from it by a single base. Trimming takes 6 bases from V and 4 bases from J, and the germline ends sit 9 bases apart. The germline V gene (reference sequence) gives CDR1 as LNHNV and CDR2 as YYDKDF. Spanning cysteine to phenylalanine, the CDR3 consists of 13 amino acids. The entry retains the CDR3 DNA only, 39 bases that are in frame from base 1. The data were taken from a study of shared clonotypes between healthy human individuals (dated by TCRdb to 2019 to 2021). Broadly, across the study: The cohort comprised two women and a few men aged 18 to 49 years. To increase sequencing depth and limit assay-specific biases, different laboratories used diverse techniques to prepare libraries and sequence TCR repertoires. Between about 0.85 and 9.5 billion PBMCs per donor were obtained by leukapheresis. Per donor, three plates each were used for CD4 naive and CD4 memory, two for CD8 naive, and one for CD8 memory. To estimate repertoire size and how much clonotype sharing occurs between individuals, the study deeply sequenced the blood TCR repertoires of roughly 5 healthy adults. The full study reports these points: Across a few donors, around 5% of naive CD4, 3.5% of naive CD8, 2.3% of memory CD4, and about 0.44% of memory CD8 clonotypes were shared. Compared with non-shared clonotypes, clonotypes shared by all four sorted-subset donors had higher generation probabilities. Even with the large sequencing depth, rarefaction of the sorted-subset datasets indicated that sequencing was incomplete. Pairwise subsampling led to the expectation that sequencing depth would affect the degree of clonotype sharing among donors. Estimated clonotype richness was generally larger for naive than for memory subsets. Because the study included only a small number of donors, the genetic and exposure-history diversity represented was limited. Sampling was restricted to blood, and TCR repertoires in tissues likely differ from the TCR repertoires found in blood.

Using the deep immunoSEQ assay, TCR CDR3 regions were amplified from genomic DNA by multiplex PCR. For each cell subset, the extracted genomic DNA was distributed evenly across all wells of several immunoSEQ 96-well plates, and each plate served as one replicate. For sorted subsets, roughly 0.2 ug genomic DNA, equal to tens of thousands of T cell genomes, was loaded into each replicate PCR. The purified libraries were quantified using a Qubit 3.0 fluorometer, sized with a Bioanalyzer 2100, and then quantified again using the KAPA Library Quantification kit. Every immunoSEQ 96-well plate was sequenced on a dedicated single-read 150-cycle Illumina NextSeq 550 flow cell. The authors processed their data as follows. The immunoSEQ output contained only junctional sequences without quality scores, so filtering could not match that applied to full-length reads. To assign V/J genes and CDR3, sequences were annotated using PyIR, a Python wrapper for IgBLAST v1.9, with IMGT germline references. Reads were removed for weak V/J assignments (E-value above 1e-6), missing CDR3, stop codons, out-of-frame junctions, or ambiguous translated residues. V3J clonotypes were defined as sequences sharing an identical inferred V gene, J gene, and CDR3 amino acid sequence. Percentage overlap between repertoires was calculated by dividing the number of shared unique clonotypes by the size of the smaller repertoire. Repertoire richness was assessed with RTK rarefaction, the Chao1 estimator, and Recon v2.1 estimates of unobserved clonotypes. Generation probabilities were computed with OLGA for all TCRbeta clonotypes obtained by the gDNA method from four donors. TCRdb provides this immuneACCESS table in a form limited to in-frame rearrangements. Some clones are lacking; in checked studies, under half of them reflect an unresolved V gene, and why the rest are absent is not known. The V and J calls and clone size are taken from that table; D and trimming were inferred from the DNA. The sample table lists some 2,500,000 clones, roughly 93% of them with a count of one. Jointly, the top ten make up about 0.39% of the sample.

The donors were healthy, HIV-negative adults with no recently reported acute infections or vaccinations. Every donor was a Caucasian adult living in Nashville, Tennessee, USA. CD4+ T cells were enriched through magnetic negative selection, after which naive cells were positively selected on CD45RA and the remaining negative fraction served as the memory subset. Blood was obtained by leukapheresis, after which PBMCs were separated by Ficoll-Histopaque density gradient centrifugation and cryopreserved in liquid nitrogen vapor phase. Analytical flow cytometry was used to check the purity and quantity of each magnetically sorted T cell population. Genomic DNA was isolated from every sorted fraction and measured by UV absorbance on a Nanodrop 2000c.

Source material: naive CD4+ T cells from PBMCs. The sample's cell subset or site label, in plain terms: CD45RA+ positively selected. The receptor was isolated from a young man in good health. Some clones in this sample may be carry-over from other donors' samples. The V and J genes are TRBV15 and TRBJ1-4, with the identity of the D gene unclear. The DNA sequence is TGTGCCACCAGGGGTGCCTATAATGAAAAACTGTTTTTT. Its protein is CATRGAYNEKLFF. Full variable domain (CDR3 extended with the reference TRBV15 and TRBJ1-4 proteins): DAMVIQNPRYQVTQFGKPVTLSCSQTLNHNVMYWYQQKSSQAPKLLFHYYDKDFNNEADTPDNFQSRRPNTSFCFLDIRSPGLGDTAMYLCATRGAYNEKLFFGSGTQLSVL.